This T cell receptor beta chain was sequenced during a study of T cells in Graves' hyperthyroidism and ophthalmopathy. Authors of the study amplified TCR beta CDR3 regions from RNA transcripts. The HTBI primer set was used in a first-round RT-PCR of the TCR CDR3. TCRdb independently ran MiXCR on the multiplex PCR reads; one entry per CDR3 protein. Among some 490,000 distinct CDR3 sequences listed, about 22% were seen once. The sequencing input was blood. This receptor was identified in an older woman with Graves' ophthalmopathy.

CDR3 DNA sequence: TGTGCCAGCAGTCCCCGAAGACCTAACTATGGCTACACCTTC. This encodes CASSPRRPNYGYTF. The chain links TRBV6-2 or TRBV6-3 to TRBJ1-2; D is undetermined. The CDR3 loop spans 14 amino acids. V was shortened by 5 bases and J by 0 bases, with 10 bases between the two germline ends. Germline CDR1 reads MNHEY; CDR2 reads SVGEGT.